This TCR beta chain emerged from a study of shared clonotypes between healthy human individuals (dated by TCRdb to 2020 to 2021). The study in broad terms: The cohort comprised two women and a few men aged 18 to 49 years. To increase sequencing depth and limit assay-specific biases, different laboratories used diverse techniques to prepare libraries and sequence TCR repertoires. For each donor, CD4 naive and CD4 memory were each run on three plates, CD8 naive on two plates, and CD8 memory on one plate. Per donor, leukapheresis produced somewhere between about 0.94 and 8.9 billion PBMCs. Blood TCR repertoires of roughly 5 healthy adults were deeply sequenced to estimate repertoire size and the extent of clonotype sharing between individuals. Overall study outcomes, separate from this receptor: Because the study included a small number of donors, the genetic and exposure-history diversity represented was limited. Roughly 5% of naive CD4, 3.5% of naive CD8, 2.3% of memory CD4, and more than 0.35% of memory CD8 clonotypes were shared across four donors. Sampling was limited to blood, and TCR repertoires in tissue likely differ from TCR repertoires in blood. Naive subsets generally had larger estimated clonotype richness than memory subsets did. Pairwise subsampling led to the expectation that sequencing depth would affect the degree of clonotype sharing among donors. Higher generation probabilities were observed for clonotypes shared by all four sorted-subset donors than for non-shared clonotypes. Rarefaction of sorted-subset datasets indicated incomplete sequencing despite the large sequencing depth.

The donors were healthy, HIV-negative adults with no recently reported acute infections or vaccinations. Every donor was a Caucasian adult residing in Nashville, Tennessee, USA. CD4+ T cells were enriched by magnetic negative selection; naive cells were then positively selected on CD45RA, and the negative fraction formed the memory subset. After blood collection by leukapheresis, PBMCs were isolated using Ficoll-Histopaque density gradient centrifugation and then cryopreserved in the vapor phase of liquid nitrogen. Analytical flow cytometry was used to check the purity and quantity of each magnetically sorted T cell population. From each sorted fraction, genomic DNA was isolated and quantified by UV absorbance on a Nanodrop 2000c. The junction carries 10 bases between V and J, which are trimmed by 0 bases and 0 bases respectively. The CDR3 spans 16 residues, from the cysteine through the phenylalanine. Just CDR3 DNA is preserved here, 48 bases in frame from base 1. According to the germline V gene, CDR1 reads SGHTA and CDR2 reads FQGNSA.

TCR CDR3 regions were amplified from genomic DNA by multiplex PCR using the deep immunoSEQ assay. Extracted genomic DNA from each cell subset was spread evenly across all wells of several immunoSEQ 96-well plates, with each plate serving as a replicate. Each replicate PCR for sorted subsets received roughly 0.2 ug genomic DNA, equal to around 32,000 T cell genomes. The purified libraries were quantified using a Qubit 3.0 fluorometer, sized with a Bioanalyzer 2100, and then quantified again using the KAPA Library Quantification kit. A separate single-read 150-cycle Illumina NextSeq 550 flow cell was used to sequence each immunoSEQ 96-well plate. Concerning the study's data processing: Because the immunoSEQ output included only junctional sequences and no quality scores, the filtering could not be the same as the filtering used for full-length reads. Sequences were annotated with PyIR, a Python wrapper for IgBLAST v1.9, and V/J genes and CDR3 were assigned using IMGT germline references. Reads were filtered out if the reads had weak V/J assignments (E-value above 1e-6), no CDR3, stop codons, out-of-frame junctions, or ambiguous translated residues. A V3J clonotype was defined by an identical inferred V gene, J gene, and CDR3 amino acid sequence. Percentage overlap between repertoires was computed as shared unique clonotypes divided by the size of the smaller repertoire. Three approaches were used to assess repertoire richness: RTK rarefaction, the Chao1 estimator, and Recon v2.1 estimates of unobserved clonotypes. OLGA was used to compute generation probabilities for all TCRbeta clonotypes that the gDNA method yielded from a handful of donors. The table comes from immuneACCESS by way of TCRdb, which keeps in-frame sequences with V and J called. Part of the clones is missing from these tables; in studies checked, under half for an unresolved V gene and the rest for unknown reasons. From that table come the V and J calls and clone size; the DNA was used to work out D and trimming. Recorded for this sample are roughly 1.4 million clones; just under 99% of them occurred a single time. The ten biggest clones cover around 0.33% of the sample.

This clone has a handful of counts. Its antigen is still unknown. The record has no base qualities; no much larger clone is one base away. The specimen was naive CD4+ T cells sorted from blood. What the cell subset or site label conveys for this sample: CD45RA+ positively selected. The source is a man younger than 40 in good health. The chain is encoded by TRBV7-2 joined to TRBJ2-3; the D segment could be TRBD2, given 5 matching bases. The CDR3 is CASSLASGTSTDTQYF. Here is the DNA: TGTGCCAGCAGCTTAGCAAGCGGAACTAGCACAGATACGCAGTATTTT.